The text below deals with one T cell receptor beta chain. Antigen unknown. Repertoires were generated with immunoSEQ multiplex PCR, while TCRdb's copy carries only in-frame clones and drops some. This sample yields tens of thousands of clones, of which around 85% are seen a single time; roughly 20% belongs to the top ten. These data belong to a study of T cell responses to AZD1222 COVID-19 vaccine. Broader study findings: Only six people who got AZD1222 tested seropositive at baseline.

This specimen consisted of peripheral blood, obtained on day 0 of MenACWY control vaccination. This TCR was recovered from an adult in good health.

DNA for the CDR3: TGTGCCTGGAGTGTACTAGAAAAGAAGGGAAACACCATATATTTT. Protein sequence: CAWSVLEKKGNTIYF. The chain employs TRBV30 and TRBJ1-3; D remains unclear. With 0 bases removed from V and 4 bases from J, the gap between germline ends came to 13 bases. Germline CDR1 and CDR2: GTSNPN and SVGIG (reference sequence). The CDR3 has 15 residues.